This is a list of T cell receptor beta chains from one sample in a study of technical replicates of blood from several donors. TCRdb keeps only in-frame clones here, not all; method: immunoSEQ multiplex PCR. Seen here are approximately 66,000 clones, roughly 90% observed once, and the top ten hold approximately 4.4%. The source material was PBMCs. The receptor source for this set is a human donor in good health. Some clones in this sample may be carry-over from other donors' samples. Both conserved end residues are part of each CDR3. A D gene is named only where the DNA matches it firmly. Not all rows give a size; the values are once, few, many and, for expanded clones, a class.

TRBJ1-5 | 16 | NA | TRBD1 | TRBV7-6 | TGTGCCAGCAGCCACCGACAGGGGTTATCAAATCAGCCCCAGCATTTT | CASSHRQGLSNQPQHF
TRBJ2-5 | 15 | NA | NA | TRBV12-5 | TGTGCTAGTCTGGCGGCAGGCCGGGGCCAAGAGACCCAGTACTTC | CASLAAGRGQETQYF
TRBJ2-1 | 14 | NA | NA | TRBV4-3 | TGCGCCAGCAGCCAAGATTGGGGGGGCTATGAGCAGTTCTTC | CASSQDWGGYEQFF
TRBJ2-1 | 15 | NA | TRBD2 | TRBV10-3 | TGTGCCATCAGGGGTGACGGCGGGGGGCCCCATGAGCAGTTCTTC | CAIRGDGGGPHEQFF
TRBJ1-5 | 14 | NA | TRBD1 | TRBV6-5 | TGTGCCAGCAGCAGACAGGGAGGAAATCAGCCCCAGCATTTT | CASSRQGGNQPQHF
TRBJ2-7 | 16 | once | NA | TRBV5-1 | TGCGCCAGCAGCTTGGGAACCGCGACTCTATCCTACGAGCAGTACTTC | CASSLGTATLSYEQYF
TRBJ2-1 | 14 | NA | NA | TRBV27 | TGTGCCAGCAGTTTTCAGGGATACTACAATGAGCAGTTCTTC | CASSFQGYYNEQFF
TRBJ1-4 | 15 | NA | NA | TRBV6-1 | TGTGCCAGCGGGAAAGTACGGGGATCTAATGAAAAACTGTTTTTT | CASGKVRGSNEKLFF
TRBJ2-7 | 14 | many | TRBD1 | TRBV29-1 | TGCAGCGCCATGCCAGGGGGCTCTTCCTACGAGCAGTACTTC | CSAMPGGSSYEQYF
TRBJ2-7 | 13 | NA | TRBD1 | TRBV7-3 | TGTGCCAGGCCGGGACAGGGTCTCCACGAGCAGTACTTC | CARPGQGLHEQYF
TRBJ2-5 | 12 | NA | NA | TRBV7-2 | TGTGCCAGCAGCTTAAGAGGGGAGACCCAGTACTTC | CASSLRGETQYF
TRBJ1-4 | 13 | NA | NA | TRBV27 | TGTGCCAGCAGTCGGGGGGCAAGTGAAAAACTGTTTTTT | CASSRGASEKLFF
TRBJ2-7 | 11 | NA | NA | TRBV29-1 | TGCAGCGTGTCCGACACCTACGAGCAGTACTTC | CSVSDTYEQYF
TRBJ1-1 | 14 | NA | NA | TRBV7-8 | TGTGCCAGCAGCTTAGTTTCGGGAAACACTGAAGCTTTCTTT | CASSLVSGNTEAFF
TRBJ1-1 | 13 | NA | NA | TRBV5-8 | TGTGCCAGCAGCTGGGAGTTGAACACTGAAGCTTTCTTT | CASSWELNTEAFF
TRBJ2-7 | 15 | medium-sized | TRBD1 | TRBV5-1 | TGCGCCAGCAGCAGTTCGACAGGGGCATACGCCGAGCAGTACTTC | CASSSSTGAYAEQYF
TRBJ2-3 | 14 | NA | NA | TRBV6-5 | TGTGCCAGCAGTTATCGGCTAGAAACAGATACGCAGTATTTT | CASSYRLETDTQYF
TRBJ2-2 | 14 | few | TRBD2 | TRBV11-2 | TGTGCCAGCAGCCACGCGGGGGGATCCGGGGAGCTGTTTTTT | CASSHAGGSGELFF
TRBJ1-1 | 13 | NA | NA | TRBV7-3 | TGTGCCAGCAGCCCTGGACAGAACACTGAAGCTTTCTTT | CASSPGQNTEAFF
TRBJ2-5 | 13 | NA | NA | TRBV7-2 | TGTGCCAGCAGCCGGGGTGGGGTAGAGACCCAGTACTTC | CASSRGGVETQYF
TRBJ1-1 | 12 | NA | NA | TRBV6-5 | TGTGCCAGCAGTTACACCGAGGGCGCGGCTTTCTTT | CASSYTEGAAFF
TRBJ2-1 | 15 | once | TRBD2 | TRBV7-8 | TGTGCCAGCACCCGGCAGCGGGGGGGCACGAATGAGCAGTTCTTC | CASTRQRGGTNEQFF
TRBJ1-5 | 14 | NA | NA | TRBV5-1 | TGCGCCAGCAGCTTGGGTGACGGAGATCAGCCCCAGCATTTT | CASSLGDGDQPQHF
TRBJ1-2 | 17 | NA | TRBD1 | TRBV18 | TGTGCCAGCTCACCGCTCGCGGGACAGGGGGGTCACTATGGCTACACCTTC | CASSPLAGQGGHYGYTF
TRBJ2-5 | 16 | NA | TRBD2 | TRBV5-1 | TGCGCCAGCAGCTCCGGAGCGGGGGGCAGACAAGAGACCCAGTACTTC | CASSSGAGGRQETQYF
TRBJ1-2 | 13 | NA | NA | TRBV25-1 | TGTGCCAGCACCCGGGAGTTAGGCTATGGCTACACCTTC | CASTRELGYGYTF
TRBJ1-3 | 15 | NA | TRBD1 | TRBV5-3 | TGTGCCAGAAGCCAGGGACAGGGGTCCGGAAACACCATATATTTT | CARSQGQGSGNTIYF
TRBJ2-3 | 17 | NA | NA | TRBV7-6 | TGTGCCAGCAGCTCCTTCTTTAGCCGTACGGGCACAGATACGCAGTATTTT | CASSSFFSRTGTDTQYF
TRBJ2-2 | 17 | NA | NA | TRBV7-6 | TGTGCCAGCAGCCCACTCTCAGGGGACGCGAACACCGGGGAGCTGTTTTTT | CASSPLSGDANTGELFF
TRBJ1-3 | 17 | NA | NA | TRBV5-1 | TGCGCCAGCAGCTTGGTACCGGGGGGGCAACCTGGAAACACCATATATTTT | CASSLVPGGQPGNTIYF
TRBJ1-1 | 14 | NA | NA | TRBV5-1 | TGCGCCAGCAGCTATACCCTAATGAACACTGAAGCTTTCTTT | CASSYTLMNTEAFF
TRBJ1-5 | 16 | NA | NA | TRBV14 | TGTGCCAGCAGCCAAGGACAACCAACGGGCAATCAGCCCCAGCATTTT | CASSQGQPTGNQPQHF
TRBJ2-7 | 13 | NA | NA | TRBV27 | TGTGCCAGCAGTTTACAAGGGGTAGGTCAGCAGTACTTC | CASSLQGVGQQYF
TRBJ1-2 | 11 | NA | NA | TRBV7-9 | TGTGCCAGCAGCTTAGGGGCCCTCTACACCTTC | CASSLGALYTF
TRBJ2-7 | 15 | NA | NA | TRBV7-2 | TGTGCCAGCAGCTTATCCCCCACAGGTCGCTACGAGCAGTACTTC | CASSLSPTGRYEQYF
TRBJ1-2 | 14 | few | NA | TRBV6-6 | TGTGCCAGCAGTCAACAACAGGGCGGCTATGGCTACACCTTC | CASSQQQGGYGYTF
TRBJ2-7 | 14 | medium-sized | TRBD2 | TRBV4-2 | TGTGCCAGCAGCGTCCTAGCGGGTATTTACGAGCAGTACTTC | CASSVLAGIYEQYF
TRBJ2-7 | 11 | NA | NA | TRBV27 | TGTGCCAGCCACAGGGCCTACGAGCAGTACTTC | CASHRAYEQYF
TRBJ1-2 | 14 | once | NA | TRBV5-1 | TGCGCCAGCAGCTTCGGGAGGGCTAACTATGGCTACACCTTC | CASSFGRANYGYTF
TRBJ1-5 | 14 | few | NA | TRBV2 | TGTGCCAGCAGTGAGAGGGCAGTGAGTGAGCCCCAGCATTTT | CASSERAVSEPQHF
TRBJ2-6 | 17 | NA | NA | TRBV5-1 | TGCGCCAGCAGCCCGTTTTCCGGGGGCTCTGGGGCCAACGTCCTGACTTTC | CASSPFSGGSGANVLTF
TRBJ1-3 | 14 | NA | NA | TRBV5-1 | TGCGCCAGCAGCTTGGTCCCAGGGCGCAACACCATATATTTT | CASSLVPGRNTIYF
TRBJ2-5 | 13 | NA | NA | TRBV7-9 | TGTGCCAGCAGCCCCCTACTCCTAGAGACCCAGTACTTC | CASSPLLLETQYF
TRBJ1-2 | 14 | NA | NA | TRBV9 | TGTGCCAGCAGCGTAGGGGAGGGCCCTTATGGCTACACCTTC | CASSVGEGPYGYTF
TRBJ2-1 | 18 | once | TRBD2 | TRBV19 | TGTGCCTCCTCTGGAAACAGGCCGGGACTAGCGGCCTACAATGAGCAGTTCTTC | CASSGNRPGLAAYNEQFF
TRBJ2-3 | 15 | few | TRBD2 | TRBV6-5 | TGTGCCAGCAGCCTACTAGCGGGGTCCCCAGATACGCAGTATTTT | CASSLLAGSPDTQYF
TRBJ2-5 | 13 | NA | TRBD2 | TRBV11-2 | TGTGCCAGCAGCCCTACGGGGGGGGAGACCCAGTACTTC | CASSPTGGETQYF
TRBJ1-2 | 14 | NA | TRBD1 | TRBV5-8 | TGTGCCAGCAACCCAGGGGACAGGGTACAGGGCTACACCTTC | CASNPGDRVQGYTF
TRBJ2-7 | 11 | NA | NA | TRBV29-1 | TGCAGCGTCACAAGAGGGAACGAGCAGTACTTC | CSVTRGNEQYF